These 11 T cell receptor beta chains came from one sample sequenced in a study of radiotherapy plus CTLA-4 blockade in lung cancer. TCRdb keeps only in-frame clones here, not all; method: immunoSEQ multiplex PCR. There are fewer than 45,000 clones in the sample; over 60% occur only once, and 11% lies in the top ten. Sample: peripheral blood, taken from a patient treated with radiotherapy plus ipilimumab. The receptors come from a human donor with non-small cell lung cancer who had stable disease on radiotherapy plus ipilimumab.

The V call is TRBV4-1, the J call TRBJ2-2, with unresolved D. The CDR3 consists of 14 residues. CDR1 is MGHRA and CDR2 is YSYEKL in the germline V gene. The V gene lost 4 bases and the J gene lost 3 bases, with 9 bases spanning the gap. CDR3 in DNA: TGCGCCAGCAGCCTAATTGTCTACACCGGGGAGCTGTTTTTT. It yields the protein CASSLIVYTGELFF.

The chain carries TRBV7-2 and TRBJ1-2; TRBD1 aligns across 9 bases. This CDR3 region has 15 residues. Germline trimming cut 1 base from V and 4 bases from J; bases unmatched to any gene: 4. The germline CDR1 and CDR2 sequences are SGHTA and FQGNSA. The CDR3 DNA reads TGTGCCAGCAGCTTAGTGAGGACAGGGGTCTATGGCTACACCTTC. Translating it yields CASSLVRTGVYGYTF.

The count of this clone is one. CDR3: CASSVAGTQGVQFF. In DNA, the CDR3 is TGTGCCAGCAGCGTAGCCGGGACCCAGGGGGTGCAGTTCTTC. The V gene is TRBV9, the J gene TRBJ2-1; 7 bases are shared with TRBD1. J gave up 12 bases and V 0 bases, and 9 bases lay outside the gene matches. The germline V gene encodes CDR1 SGDLS and CDR2 YYNGEE. CDR3 size: 14 residues.

The genes are TRBV9 and TRBJ2-5; 9 bases align to TRBD1. The CDR3 is 15 amino acids. Germline V gene lookup returns CDR1 SGDLS and CDR2 YYNGEE. The V gene end was trimmed by 4 bases and the J gene end by 3 bases; junction bases not matched to a gene: 7. DNA for the CDR3: TGTGCCAGCAGCCCAACCGACAGGGGGAAAGAGACCCAGTACTTC. Its translation is CASSPTDRGKETQYF.

This clone was detected a few times. The rearrangement uses TRBV2 and TRBJ2-7, with TRBD2 matching over 14 bases. With 6 bases clipped from V and 9 bases from J, the junction kept 13 bases outside the gene matches. The CDR3 consists of 16 residues. Germline V gene sequence: CDR1 SNHLY, CDR2 FYNNEI. CDR3 loop: CASSRTSGGPPVRQYF. CDR3 sequence (DNA): TGTGCCAGCAGCCGGACTAGCGGGGGGCCTCCTGTTAGGCAGTACTTC.

CDR3 nucleotides: TGTGCCAGTAGTGCCTCGACAGGGACTTTTAACTATGGCTACACCTTC. Its protein product is CASSASTGTFNYGYTF. The V and J genes are TRBV19 and TRBJ1-2, with TRBD1 matching 7 bases. CDR1 LNHDA and CDR2 SQIVND come from the germline V gene (reference sequence). CDR3 length equals 16 residues. V lost 5 bases to trimming and J lost 1 base; unmatched junction nucleotides: 10.

This clone was detected only once. The chain links TRBV28 to TRBJ1-2, with D maybe TRBD1 (6 bases). V was clipped by 1 base and J by 4 bases, with 10 bases between them. Per germline, CDR1 MDHEN and CDR2 SYDVKM. The CDR3 runs to 14 residues. The CDR3 protein is CASSLLGGIYGYTF. CDR3 in DNA: TGTGCCAGCAGTTTATTAGGGGGAATCTATGGCTACACCTTC.

The chain recombines TRBV19 with TRBJ1-5, with 7 bases lining up with TRBD1. The V and J ends lost 3 bases and 6 bases, in that order; junction bases with no gene match: 5. This CDR3 has 14 residues. From germline, CDR1 is LNHDA and CDR2 SQIVND (reference sequence). CDR3 in amino acids: CASSMQTGRQPQHF. CDR3 sequence (DNA): TGTGCCAGTAGTATGCAGACAGGGCGTCAGCCCCAGCATTTT. Drawing the rest from reference TRBV19 and TRBJ1-5, the complete variable domain is DGGITQSPKYLFRKEGQNVTLSCEQNLNHDAMYWYRQDPGQGLRLIYYSQIVNDFQKGDIAEGYSVSREKKESFPLTVTSAQKNPTAFYLCASSMQTGRQPQHFGDGTRLSIL.

J is TRBJ2-5 and V is TRBV7-9, with D possibly being TRBD1 (6 bases). CDR3 length: 16 amino acids. Trimming stripped 5 bases from V and 6 bases from J, with 22 bases between. Germline V gene lookup returns CDR1 SEHNR and CDR2 FQNEAQ (reference sequence). CDR3 loop: CASSRQGTAGTQTQYF. CDR3 nucleotides: TGTGCCAGCAGCCGTCAGGGGACCGCGGGTACGCAGACCCAGTACTTC. The complete variable domain, with remaining parts taken from reference TRBV7-9 and TRBJ2-5, reads DTGVSQNPRHKITKRGQNVTFRCDPISEHNRLYWYRQTLGQGPEFLTYFQNEAQLEKSRLLSDRFSAERPKGSFSTLEIQRTEQGDSAMYLCASSRQGTAGTQTQYFGPGTRLLVL.

This rearrangement joins TRBV5-4 to TRBJ1-2; 9 bases map to TRBD1. Germline V lookup: CDR1 SGHNT, CDR2 YYREEE (reference sequence). The junction had 5 bases not matched to a gene; V was cut back by 0 bases and J by 2 bases. This CDR3 spans 16 amino acids. CDR3 coding DNA: TGTGCCAGCAGCTTGGGAGCCGGGACAGGGAACTATGGCTACACCTTC. The encoded protein is CASSLGAGTGNYGYTF.

The rearrangement links TRBV7-9 to TRBJ2-7; D is possibly TRBD2 (5 bases). Germline values: CDR1 SEHNR, CDR2 FQNEAQ (reference sequence). This CDR3 is built from 13 residues. V was cut by 5 bases and J by 4 bases, with 12 bases left in between. In DNA form, the CDR3 reads TGTGCCAGCAGCCTATCCTCGGGGTACGAGCAGTACTTC. Translation gives CASSLSSGYEQYF.